The 6 T cell receptor beta chains reported below all come from one sample, sequenced in a study of shared T cell receptors in the human thymus. Using immunoSEQ multiplex PCR, the repertoire was profiled, and TCRdb retains in-frame clones only, with some absent. This sample has hundreds of thousands of clones, with roughly 86% found just once. The sample was also linked to a second study, of human thymus T cells.

The specimen sequenced was thymocytes. These receptors were collected from a boy in the first two years of life with a congenital heart defect.

V usage is TRBV5-4 and J usage is TRBJ2-5; 14 bases are shared with TRBD2. The DNA end is more similar to TRBJ2-7, so the J call may be wrong. This CDR3 is 17 amino acids long. Germline V gives CDR1 SGHNT, CDR2 YYREEE (reference sequence). The chain's CDR3 is CASSSVGGTSGSYEQYF. The CDR3 bases are TGTGCCAGCAGCTCCGTTGGGGGGACTAGCGGGAGCTACGAGCAGTACTTC.

This clone appeared a single time. V usage is TRBV28 and J usage is TRBJ1-6; the match to TRBD1 covers 7 bases. Looked up from germline, CDR1 is MDHEN and CDR2 is SYDVKM. J was trimmed by 0 bases and V by 7 bases; bases with no gene match: 24. The CDR3 spans 22 residues. In DNA, the CDR3 is TGTGCCAGCACCCTCCGCGCGCAGGGGGGCCGCCGCCTTAGCTCCTATAATTCACCCCTCCACTTT. Amino acids: CASTLRAQGGRRLSSYNSPLHF.

The CDR3 DNA is TGTGCCAGCAGCTTAAACAGGGTAGAGACCCAGTACTTC. Translated, it gives CASSLNRVETQYF. The gene calls are TRBV7-6 and TRBJ2-5; TRBD1 might be the D (6 bases). Germline V gene lookup returns CDR1 SGHVS and CDR2 FNYEAQ. The CDR3 is 13 residues long. The V end was cut by 2 bases, the J end by 4 bases, with 8 bases between.

The CDR3 DNA follows: TGTGCCAGCAGCACCACAGGGGGCGAGCAGTACTTC. The encoded protein is CASSTTGGEQYF. The J gene is TRBJ2-7, the V gene TRBV11-3; the match to TRBD1 covers 8 bases. Germline trimming cut 5 bases from V and 6 bases from J; bases unmatched to any gene: 3. Germline V gene lookup returns CDR1 SGHNT and CDR2 YENEEA. CDR3 length equals 12 residues.

The genes are TRBV4-1 and TRBJ1-1; the D gene is possibly TRBD1 (6 bases). Trimming took 1 base from V and 0 from J, leaving 18 bases between them. The CDR3 is made up of 18 amino acids. Germline V gene data show CDR1 as MGHRA and CDR2 as YSYEKL. CDR3 sequence: CASSQVIGTNSMNTEAFF. The CDR3 DNA follows: TGCGCCAGCAGCCAAGTGATTGGGACAAATTCCATGAACACTGAAGCTTTCTTT.

The V call is TRBV9, the J call TRBJ2-5, with a weak D call TRBD2 (5 bases). Germline V gene data show CDR1 as SGDLS and CDR2 as YYNGEE. V was pared by 0 bases and J by 1 base, with 13 bases between. The CDR3 consists of 16 residues. CDR3 DNA: TGTGCCAGCAGCGTAGAGGTCCGCGGGCGCCAAGAGACCCAGTACTTC. It encodes CASSVEVRGRQETQYF.